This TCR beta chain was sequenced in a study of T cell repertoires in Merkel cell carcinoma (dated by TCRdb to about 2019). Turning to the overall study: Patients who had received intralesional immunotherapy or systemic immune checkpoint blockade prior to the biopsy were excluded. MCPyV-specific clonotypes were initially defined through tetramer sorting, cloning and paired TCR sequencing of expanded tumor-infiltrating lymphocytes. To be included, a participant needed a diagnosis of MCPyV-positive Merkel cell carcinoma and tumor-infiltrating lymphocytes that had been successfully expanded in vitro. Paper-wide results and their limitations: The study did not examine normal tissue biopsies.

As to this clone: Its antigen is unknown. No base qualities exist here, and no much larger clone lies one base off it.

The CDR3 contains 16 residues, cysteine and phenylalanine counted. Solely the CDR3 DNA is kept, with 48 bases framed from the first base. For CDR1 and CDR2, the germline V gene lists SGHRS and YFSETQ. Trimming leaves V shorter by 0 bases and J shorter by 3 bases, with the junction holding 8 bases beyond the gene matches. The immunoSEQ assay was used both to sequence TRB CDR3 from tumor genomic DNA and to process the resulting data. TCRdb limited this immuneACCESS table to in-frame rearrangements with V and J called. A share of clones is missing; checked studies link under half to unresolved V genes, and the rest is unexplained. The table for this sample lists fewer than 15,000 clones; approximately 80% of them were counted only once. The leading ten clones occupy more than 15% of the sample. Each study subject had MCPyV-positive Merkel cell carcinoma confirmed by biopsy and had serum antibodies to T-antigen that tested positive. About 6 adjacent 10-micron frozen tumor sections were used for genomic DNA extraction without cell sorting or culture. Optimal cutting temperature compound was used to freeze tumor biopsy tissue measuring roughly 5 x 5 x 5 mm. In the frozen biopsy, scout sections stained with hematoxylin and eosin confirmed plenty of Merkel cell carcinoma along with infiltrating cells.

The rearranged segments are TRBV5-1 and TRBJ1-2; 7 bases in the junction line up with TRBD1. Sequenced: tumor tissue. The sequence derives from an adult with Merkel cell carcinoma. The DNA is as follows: TGCGCCAGCAGCTTGGAATCCGCCGGACAGGACTATGGCTACACCTTC. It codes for CASSLESAGQDYGYTF.